The clone carrying this T cell receptor beta chain showed up just a few times. Losses at the gene ends were 8 bases for V and 8 bases for J; bases not matched to a gene: 13. CDR3 length equals 15 residues. The germline V gene has CDR1 LNHDA and CDR2 SQIVND (reference sequence). Libraries were prepared by immunoSEQ multiplex PCR; TCRdb keeps only in-frame clonotypes and omits some of them. Counted here are around 180,000 clones, around 90% occurring once; the ten biggest clones make up around 2%. This entry belongs to a study of control samples from healthy donors and cancer patients. Sequencing was performed on blood. The sequence came from a woman in her forties in good health. The chain carries TRBV19 and TRBJ2-1; 9 bases are shared with TRBD2. In DNA form, the CDR3 reads TGTGCCAGTTCCTCTGGCGGGGGGGCTTTCCATGAGCAGTTCTTC. This gives the protein CASSSGGGAFHEQFF.